This T cell receptor (beta chain) was found in a study of cytomegalovirus exposure and HLA in healthy donors listed by TCRdb under 2017. At the level of the whole study: An earlier analysis of under 600 of the donors reported about 290 Gb of sequence data and 117 million unique TCR beta sequences from roughly 180 million T cells. Donor age, sex, ethnicity and CMV serostatus were collected together with the repertoire data. To decide whether each TCR beta V gene segment behaved as functional or pseudogenic, an earlier analysis of some 540 of the donors relied on high-throughput TCR beta sequencing. Typing coverage differed by locus: A, B, C, DRB1 and DQB1 were typed in roughly 620-630 donors, DQA1 in 500 to 550, DPA1 in approximately 610, and DPB1 in just under 490. A later genetic analysis took genome-wide SNP genotypes for about 55% of the 666 donors and used that subset as a discovery cohort. To predict cytomegalovirus infection status, the study combined high-throughput TCR immunosequencing, statistical association of individual TCRs with disease status, and machine learning. Both class I and class II loci were covered by HLA typing, at four-digit resolution. A later analysis re-analyzed previously published TCR beta repertoires from approximately 700 donors and added high-resolution HLA genotyping to study TCR occurrence patterns. In the later analysis, no new phenotypic data were used to find candidate immune exposures; instead, reliance was placed on TCR beta sequences and their occurrence across donors. A separate validation cohort of 100 to 150 different subjects was used in addition to the roughly 670-subject first cohort. About 310 gigabases of sequencing data and tens of millions of unique TCR sequences were included in an early release covering about 700 HLA-typed donors. The genetic ancestry cluster associated with self-reported Caucasian donors included around four fifths of the roughly 390 genotyped donors. The study was designed to test whether signatures of past pathogen exposure could be identified by cataloging public T cell receptors. The T cell repertoires of some 700 subjects were profiled by immunosequencing and related to cytomegalovirus serostatus. Roughly 5 DR-DQ haplotypes were treated as single units for association and clustering because of strong linkage in the cohort. Every repertoire in the discovery cohort had been generated on one and the same sequencing platform. Among 398 genotyped donors of the cohort, an average of approximately 200,000 unique TCR beta nucleotide sequences was sequenced per donor, of which about 19% were non-productive.

As regards this clone: This receptor's antigen is unknown.

In total, 630 or so healthy bone marrow donors made up the cohort. All cohort members were sampled while nominally healthy, although unrecorded immune exposures were likely present. The donor was CMV seropositive and was included in the group of 250 to 300 seropositive cohort members. A peripheral blood sample was collected from each donor, and TCR beta sequencing was performed on peripheral blood mononuclear cells. The Qiagen DNeasy Blood Extraction Kit was used to extract genomic DNA from the blood cell samples. Here is what the overall study found, with its caveats: A cluster of highly shared sequence variants was judged likely to represent a technical artifact of the sequencing pipeline. A later analysis associated 17,000 or so TCR beta sequences with specific HLA alleles at a false discovery rate of 0.05. The authors suggested that the approach could potentially be extended to other disease states and immunological phenotypes. According to a later analysis, parvovirus B19, influenza, CMV and Epstein-Barr virus appeared linked to several top co-occurrence clusters. Broadly in line with IMGT annotations, most TCR beta V segments showed up in productive rearrangements about 87% or about 30% of the time in an earlier analysis of under 700 of the donors. Some IMGT-functional V segments, including TRBV6-2 and TRBV6-3, could not be told apart with the 87-base-pair reads, so those segments were excluded. According to a later analysis, TCR association rates differed among HLA loci, with DRB1 alleles showing the most associated TCRs and HLA-C alleles showing the fewest. This cohort had only TCR beta chains sequenced, and the lack of alpha or paired-chain data limited which features could be detected. Presence/absence analyses assumed roughly uniform sequencing depth across donors, an assumption that may not hold. Most TCR sequences were seen in very few donors, while some public TCRs were found in many individuals. Three of the identified cytomegalovirus-associated TCR beta chains were confirmed in vitro to be specific for cytomegalovirus antigens. The earlier analysis of fewer than 750 of the donors excluded 15 to 20 rarely observed V segments, including chromosome 9 orphons, because counts were too low. A later genetic analysis reported fewer N-insertions in productive TCRs among donors in an Asian-associated ancestry cluster than the roughly 640-donor mean. An association between a missense DCLRE1C variant and V-gene and J-gene trimming of TCR beta chains was found in a later genetic analysis and replicated in an independent cohort. Because HLA typing was unavailable for some donors at each locus, only the typed subset was used in association tests. In the study, around 160 TCR beta chains were listed as associated with cytomegalovirus. Compared with equally common non-associated chains, HLA-associated TCR beta chains in a later analysis were more clonally expanded and had lower generation probabilities. CMV serostatus was the only immune exposure information available for the cohort. A further reported finding was that TCR beta sequences accurately predicted the HLA-A and HLA-B alleles for most subjects in the first cohort. When HLA alleles, especially DR and DQ, strongly co-occurred, attributing TCR associations to individual alleles was difficult. A later analysis found that most CMV-associated TCR beta chains appeared HLA-restricted, with HLA associations seemingly driven largely by CMV exposure. Correlated functional status among segregating V segments might reflect linkage disequilibrium, but an unknown experimental factor could not be ruled out. The classifier was reported to diagnose cytomegalovirus status with high specificity and sensitivity in both the original cohort and the validation cohort.

The library was produced with the immunoSEQ multiplex PCR assay. For the multiplex PCR, a mixture combining 60 forward primers for TCR Vbeta segments and 13 reverse primers for TCR Jbeta segments was used. The CDR3 region of rearranged TCR beta genes was amplified from genomic DNA by a multiplex PCR assay. The Illumina HiSeq System was used to sequence the amplified TCR beta libraries as 87-base-pair reads. On the authors' methods: A later analysis tallied roughly 80 million unique TCR beta chains across the 600 to 700 repertoires, and about 12 million of those chains were shared by two or more donors. Raw reads were error-corrected and collapsed into unique sequences with a nearest-neighbor algorithm that merged closely related sequences to remove PCR and sequencing errors. To assign V, D and J gene segments, CDR3 sequences were aligned to IMGT reference sequences. Each retained sequence needed at least a six-nucleotide match to both a V gene segment and a J gene segment. A rearrangement counted as productive if the CDR3 had no stop codons and remained in frame with V and J, and every other rearrangement counted as non-productive. CDR3 was defined by IMGT convention, running from the second conserved V-encoded cysteine to the conserved J-encoded phenylalanine. The earlier analysis of 500 to 600 of the donors excluded sequences that lacked an unambiguous match to a single V gene segment. An earlier analysis of almost 600 of the donors classified V segments as functional when productive rearrangements were above 56.7% and as segregating when the standard deviation between donors was above 5%. A statistical classification framework was built to diagnose cytomegalovirus status from the catalog of TCR beta chain sequences. In a later analysis, V and J genes were assigned by comparing TCR nucleotide sequences against IMGT/GENE-DB human TR gene sequences. Using the TCRdist pipeline, a later analysis assigned CDR3 sequences along with most-parsimonious VDJ recombination scenarios. In a later analysis, every TCR beta chain was defined by the combination of its CDR3 amino acid sequence and its V-gene family, and reads without a unique V-gene family were dropped. As a way to deal with suspected cross-contamination and a sequencing artifact, a later analysis dropped 592 nucleotide sequences that were highly shared and had low generation probability. For each public chain, a later analysis derived a clonal expansion index from normalized ranks of inferred template counts within each repertoire. In a later analysis, generation probabilities were computed using a VDJ recombination model fitted to out-of-frame rearrangements, and the results were checked against IGoR. Hypergeometric tests were used in a later analysis to score TCR-TCR, TCR-HLA and TCR-CMV co-occurrence, with a repertoire-size bias correction applied to the TCR pairs. A later analysis estimated false discovery rates by permuting HLA or CMV assignments 20 times. In a later analysis, co-occurring TCRs were grouped with DBSCAN, and TCRdist sequence similarity was added when clustering was performed within HLA-allele-positive subsets. Repertoires with fewer than 30,000 or more than 120,000 public chains, plus five repertoires with anomalous nucleotide sharing, were excluded from co-occurrence clustering. The clones in this table, taken by TCRdb from immuneACCESS, are in-frame only. Not every clone is retained; where verified, under half of the shortfall comes from an unresolved V gene, and the cause of the rest is unknown. V and J calls and clone size come straight from that table; D and trimming were deduced from the DNA. This specimen's table enumerates 38,000 or so clones. The ten largest clones capture approximately 10% of the sample.

From its cysteine to its phenylalanine, the CDR3 spans 13 amino acids. Just CDR3 DNA is preserved here, 39 bases in frame from base 1. V is trimmed back by 8 bases and J by 1 base, and the junction contains 1 base that no gene match accounts for. CDR1 and CDR2 were assigned from the germline V gene as SGHTA and FQGNSA. The clonotype was recovered from a man aged 40-55 years in good health and CMV-seropositive. Sequences were obtained from PBMCs. The V and J segments used are TRBV7-2 and TRBJ2-4, and 8 junction bases match TRBD2. CDR3 sequence: CASREGAKNIQYF. In nucleotide form, the sequence is TGTGCCAGCCGGGAGGGGGCCAAAAACATTCAGTACTTC.